These 15 T cell receptor beta chains were all obtained from the same sample, sequenced in a study of blood T cell repertoires in COVID-19. Method: immunoSEQ multiplex PCR; TCRdb's copy keeps in-frame clones and lacks some. The table includes about 200,000 clones, under 90% detected once. The sequencing sample was made of peripheral blood. The receptors originated from a man older than 75 with acute or convalescent COVID-19.

V and J are TRBV5-1 and TRBJ1-1; D possibly corresponds to TRBD1 (5 bases). CDR3 length: 13 amino acids. Germline CDR1 is SGHRS and CDR2 is YFSETQ. Trimming took off 4 bases at V and 1 base at J, with 8 bases between the two ends. The CDR3 sequence: CASSARANTEAFF. CDR3 sequence (DNA): TGCGCCAGCAGCGCCAGGGCGAACACTGAAGCTTTCTTT.

The V gene is TRBV5-1, the J gene TRBJ1-2; possibly TRBD1 for D (5 bases). V gave up 0 bases and J gave up 8 bases, with 14 bases separating them. Germline CDR1 SGHRS, CDR2 YFSETQ. The CDR3 consists of 14 residues. CDR3 nucleotide sequence: TGCGCCAGCAGCTTGGGTCAGGGCATAGGGGGCTACACCTTC. Translated: CASSLGQGIGGYTF.

As concerns this clone: Other DNA sequences in the same sample also yield this CDR3. V is TRBV12-3 or TRBV12-4 and J is TRBJ1-1; a weak D match, TRBD1 (5 bases). There are 13 residues in the CDR3. The germline V and J ends were trimmed by 3 bases and 1 base, with 6 bases remaining between them. The CDR3 nucleotides read TGTGCCAGCAGTTTCGGGGGGAACACTGAAGCTTTCTTT. Residues: CASSFGGNTEAFF.

The chain is built from TRBV10-2 and TRBJ1-1; tentatively, D is TRBD1 (5 bases). Trimming took off 8 bases at V and 11 bases at J, with 18 bases between the two ends. Germline assignment: CDR1 WSHSY and CDR2 SAAADI. CDR3 length equals 12 residues. The CDR3 protein is CASLSAQGEAFF. The CDR3 DNA is TGCGCCAGCCTTTCAGCCCAGGGTGAGGCTTTCTTT.

This clone was counted once. The J gene is TRBJ2-3, the V gene TRBV5-1, with a possible D match to TRBD1 (5 bases). V lost 0 bases and J lost 4, with 9 bases in between. The CDR3 extends over 14 amino acids. CDR1 SGHRS and CDR2 YFSETQ come from the germline V gene. The CDR3 bases are TGCGCCAGCAGCTTGGGCAGGGTAGCAGATACGCAGTATTTT. Encoded protein: CASSLGRVADTQYF.

V gene TRBV5-4 combines with J gene TRBJ2-6, with 8 positions matching TRBD1. J gave up 3 bases and V 6 bases, and 5 bases lay outside the gene matches. The germline V gene encodes CDR1 SGHNT and CDR2 YYREEE (reference sequence). The CDR3 runs 15 residues. DNA for the CDR3: TGTGCCAGCATACAGGGGGGATATGGGGCCAACGTCCTGACTTTC. Its translation: CASIQGGYGANVLTF.

This clone was seen a single time. The chain joins TRBV19 to TRBJ2-3, with TRBD1 as a possible D gene (6 bases). V gave up 5 bases and J gave up 1 base, with 22 bases separating them. This CDR3 comprises 18 residues. Per the germline V gene, CDR1 is LNHDA and CDR2 is SQIVND (reference sequence). The CDR3 coding sequence is TGTGCCAGTAGTTCGGGAAACCCAAGACAGGACGGCACAGATACGCAGTATTTT. Its translation: CASSSGNPRQDGTDTQYF.

The genes are TRBV19 and TRBJ1-4; the match to TRBD1 covers 8 bases. V was clipped by 5 bases and J by 5 bases; unmatched bases: 7. The V gene's germline CDR1 is LNHDA and CDR2 SQIVND (reference sequence). The CDR3 covers 15 residues. The CDR3 sequence: CASSPGQVVNEKLFF. The CDR3 nucleotides are TGTGCCAGTAGTCCGGGACAGGTGGTAAATGAAAAACTGTTTTTT.

V gene TRBV7-9 combines with J gene TRBJ2-1, with 7 positions matching TRBD2. Germline loops: CDR1 SEHNR, CDR2 FQNEAQ (reference sequence). The CDR3 sequence is 17 residues long. Trimming took 5 bases from V and 2 from J; bases not matched to a gene: 12. The DNA of the CDR3 is TGTGCCAGCAGCCTACAGAAAGCGGGACTCGCCTACAATGAGCAGTTCTTC. Amino acids: CASSLQKAGLAYNEQFF. Together with reference TRBV7-9 and TRBJ2-1, the CDR3 gives the full variable domain: DTGVSQNPRHKITKRGQNVTFRCDPISEHNRLYWYRQTLGQGPEFLTYFQNEAQLEKSRLLSDRFSAERPKGSFSTLEIQRTEQGDSAMYLCASSLQKAGLAYNEQFFGPGTRLTVL.

The chain uses TRBV19 and TRBJ1-1; TRBD1 matches at 9 bases. The CDR3 contains 17 residues. The V and J ends lost 4 bases and 1 base, in that order; junction bases with no gene match: 10. The germline gives CDR1 LNHDA, CDR2 SQIVND (reference sequence). This CDR3 reads CASSSNTGGSENTEAFF. CDR3 coding DNA: TGTGCCAGTAGTAGTAATACAGGGGGCTCCGAGAACACTGAAGCTTTCTTT.

This rearrangement joins TRBV5-1 to TRBJ2-1; 9 nucleotides line up with TRBD2. CDR1 SGHRS and CDR2 YFSETQ come from the germline V gene. V shed 5 bases, J shed 4 bases, and the junction held 7 bases outside the gene matches. This CDR3 spans 15 amino acids. The DNA of the CDR3 is TGCGCCAGCAGTCAAGAGACTAGCGGATACAATGAGCAGTTCTTC. As protein: CASSQETSGYNEQFF.

V is TRBV18 and J is TRBJ2-1; 11 nucleotides line up with TRBD2. Trimming cost V 6 bases and J 2 bases; bases outside gene matches: 6. Germline lookup yields CDR1 KGHSH and CDR2 LQKENI. The CDR3 spans 16 residues. The DNA of the CDR3 is TGTGCCAGCTCCCTCCTACTAGCGGGGGCCTACAATGAGCAGTTCTTC. Translating gives CASSLLLAGAYNEQFF. The full variable domain, completed using reference TRBV18 and TRBJ2-1, is NAGVMQNPRHLVRRRGQEARLRCSPMKGHSHVYWYRQLPEEGLKFMVYLQKENIIDESGMPKERFSAEFPKEGPSILRIQQVVRGDSAAYFCASSLLLAGAYNEQFFGPGTRLTVL.

The V and J genes are TRBV5-1 and TRBJ2-7, with unresolved D. Per the germline V gene, CDR1 is SGHRS and CDR2 is YFSETQ. The CDR3 is 14 residues long. Trimming left V 1 base short and J 0 bases short, with 8 bases between. The chain's CDR3 is CASSLRVSSYEQYF. In nucleotides, the CDR3 is TGCGCCAGCAGCTTGCGGGTCAGCTCCTACGAGCAGTACTTC.

This chain joins TRBV11-3 and TRBJ2-2; a weak D match, TRBD2 (5 bases). The CDR3 is made up of 16 amino acids. Germline V gene lookup returns CDR1 SGHNT and CDR2 YENEEA. The V and J ends lost 1 base and 6 bases respectively, with 15 bases between them. The CDR3 bases are TGTGCCAGCAGCTTAGCGGCGGGCAAATCAGCCGGGGAGCTGTTTTTT. This gives the protein CASSLAAGKSAGELFF.

The chain employs TRBV4-2 and TRBJ2-7; D is possibly TRBD2 (5 bases). The germline gives CDR1 LGHNA, CDR2 YNFKEQ. The length of the CDR3 is 16 residues. V lost 0 bases to trimming and J lost 3 bases, with 15 bases between them. The CDR3 DNA is TGTGCCAGCAGCCAAGAGGTGCGCGGGTCCGTCTACGAGCAGTACTTC. It yields the protein CASSQEVRGSVYEQYF.